This T cell receptor beta chain was captured by sequencing in a study of T cells in Graves' hyperthyroidism and ophthalmopathy. At the level of the study: Peripheral blood was acquired at first diagnosis, ahead of any therapy whatsoever. Study observations and caveats: Blood also showed most of the thyroid clonotypes that were expanded above 0.001.

This clonotype was counted many times. Its antigen is undetermined. The TCR beta CDR3 regions underwent amplification using RNA transcripts as the source. First-round RT-PCR targeting the TCR CDR3 was performed with the HTBI primer set. TCRdb reprocessed the multiplex PCR reads with MiXCR, giving one entry per CDR3 protein. The sample holds roughly 100,000 distinct CDR3 sequences, around 50% seen once. It was considered stable Graves' hyperthyroidism when ophthalmopathy did not progress within 18 months. PBMCs were sourced from over 8.5 ml fresh peripheral blood. Germline V CDR1 and CDR2: MNHEY, SVGAGI. The V and J ends lost 5 bases and 4 bases, in that order; junction bases with no gene match: 15. The CDR3 is made up of 17 amino acids.

The receptor was isolated from a woman aged 40 to 50 with Graves' hyperthyroidism. The V call is TRBV6-5, the J call TRBJ2-7, with 9 bases aligning to TRBD1. The sequenced sample was blood. CDR3 nucleotide sequence: TGTGCCAGCAGTGAAGGTCTCGCCGGGACAGGGATTTACGAGCAGTACTTC. Amino acid sequence: CASSEGLAGTGIYEQYF.